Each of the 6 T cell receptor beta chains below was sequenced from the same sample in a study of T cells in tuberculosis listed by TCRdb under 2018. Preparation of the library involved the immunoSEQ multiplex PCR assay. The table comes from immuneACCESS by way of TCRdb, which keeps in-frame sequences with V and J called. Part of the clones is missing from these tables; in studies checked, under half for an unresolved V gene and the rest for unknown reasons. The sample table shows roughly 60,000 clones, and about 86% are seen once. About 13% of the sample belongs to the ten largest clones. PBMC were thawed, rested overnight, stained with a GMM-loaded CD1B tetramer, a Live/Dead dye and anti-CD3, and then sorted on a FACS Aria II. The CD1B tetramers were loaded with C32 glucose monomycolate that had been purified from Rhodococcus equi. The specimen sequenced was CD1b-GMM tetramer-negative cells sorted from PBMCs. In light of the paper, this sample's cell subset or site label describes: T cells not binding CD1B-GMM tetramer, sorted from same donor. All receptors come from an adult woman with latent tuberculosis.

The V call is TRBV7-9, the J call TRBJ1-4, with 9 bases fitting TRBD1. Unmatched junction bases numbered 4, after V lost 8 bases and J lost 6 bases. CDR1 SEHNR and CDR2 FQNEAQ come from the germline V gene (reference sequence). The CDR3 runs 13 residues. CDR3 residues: CASDRGKDEKLFF. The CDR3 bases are TGTGCCAGCGACAGGGGGAAGGATGAAAAACTGTTTTTT.

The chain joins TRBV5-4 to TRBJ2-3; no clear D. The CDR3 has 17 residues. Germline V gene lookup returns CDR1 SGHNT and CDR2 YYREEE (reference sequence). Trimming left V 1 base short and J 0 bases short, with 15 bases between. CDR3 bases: TGTGCCAGCAGCTTGCTCCTAGAGAGCGATAGCACAGATACGCAGTATTTT. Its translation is CASSLLLESDSTDTQYF.

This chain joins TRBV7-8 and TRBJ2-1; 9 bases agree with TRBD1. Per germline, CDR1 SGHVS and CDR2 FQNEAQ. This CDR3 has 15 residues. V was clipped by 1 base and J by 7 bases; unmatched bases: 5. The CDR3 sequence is CASSLGDRAINEQFF. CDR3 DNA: TGTGCCAGCAGCTTAGGGGACAGGGCCATTAATGAGCAGTTCTTC.

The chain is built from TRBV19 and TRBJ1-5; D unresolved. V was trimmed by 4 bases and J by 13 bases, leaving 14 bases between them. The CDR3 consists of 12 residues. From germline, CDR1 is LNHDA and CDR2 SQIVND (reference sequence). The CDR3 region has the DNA TGTGCCAGTAGTAGATCAGGCTTGAGTCAGCATTTT. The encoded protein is CASSRSGLSQHF.

The CDR3 nucleotides read TGTGCCAGCAGCTTAGACAGGGAGTTTGAAGCTTTCTTT. The encoded protein is CASSLDREFEAFF. The V call is TRBV7-3, the J call TRBJ1-1; the match to TRBD1 covers 7 bases. The germline CDR1 and CDR2 sequences are SGHTA and FQGTGA. The length of the CDR3 is 13 residues. Germline trimming cut 2 bases from V and 7 bases from J; bases unmatched to any gene: 4. Full variable domain (remainder filled in from reference TRBV7-3 and TRBJ1-1): GAGVSQTPSNKVTEKGKYVELRCDPISGHTALYWYRQSLGQGPEFLIYFQGTGAADDSGLPNDRFFAVRPEGSVSTLKIQRTERGDSAVYLCASSLDREFEAFFGQGTRLTVV.

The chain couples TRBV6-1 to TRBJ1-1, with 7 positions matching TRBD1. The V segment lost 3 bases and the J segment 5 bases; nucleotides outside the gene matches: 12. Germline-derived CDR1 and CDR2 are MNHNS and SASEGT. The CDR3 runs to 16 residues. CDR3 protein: CASSDRDSGSRTEAFF. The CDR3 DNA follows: TGTGCCAGCAGTGACCGGGACAGTGGGTCTAGGACTGAAGCTTTCTTT.